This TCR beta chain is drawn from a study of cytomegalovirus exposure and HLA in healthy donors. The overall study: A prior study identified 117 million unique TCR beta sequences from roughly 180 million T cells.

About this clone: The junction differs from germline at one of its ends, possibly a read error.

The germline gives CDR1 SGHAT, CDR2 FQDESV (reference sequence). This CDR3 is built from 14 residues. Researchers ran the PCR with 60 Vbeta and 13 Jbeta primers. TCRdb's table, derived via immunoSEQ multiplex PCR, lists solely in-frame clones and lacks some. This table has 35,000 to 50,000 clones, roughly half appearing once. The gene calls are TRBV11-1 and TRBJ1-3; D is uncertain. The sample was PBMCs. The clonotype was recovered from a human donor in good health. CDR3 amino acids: CANSFVSTGNTIYF. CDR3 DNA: TGTGCCAACAGCTTTGTTTCTACTGGAAACACCATATATTTT.